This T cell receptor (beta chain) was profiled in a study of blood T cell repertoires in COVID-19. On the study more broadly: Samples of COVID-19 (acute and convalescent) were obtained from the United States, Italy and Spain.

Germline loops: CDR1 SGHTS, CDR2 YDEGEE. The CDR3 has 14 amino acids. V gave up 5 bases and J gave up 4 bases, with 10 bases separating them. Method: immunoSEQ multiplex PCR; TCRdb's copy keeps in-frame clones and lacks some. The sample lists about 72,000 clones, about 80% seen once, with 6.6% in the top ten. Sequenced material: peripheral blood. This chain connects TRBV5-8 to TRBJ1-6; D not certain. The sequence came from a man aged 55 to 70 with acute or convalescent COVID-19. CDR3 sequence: CASRGGGYNSPLHF. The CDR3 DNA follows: TGTGCCAGCAGGGGCGGAGGGTATAATTCACCCCTCCACTTT.